Below are 10 T cell receptor beta chains sequenced from a single sample in a study of T-cell reconstitution after alpha-beta-depleted transplantation in children. Unique molecular identifiers were used in preparing the TCRbeta library. TCRdb ran MiXCR on the PCR reads and lists one entry per CDR3 protein. Here the sample spans some 590,000 distinct CDR3 sequences, roughly a tenth being singletons. The starting material was PBMCs from the stem cell graft donor, obtained from the stem cell graft. All receptors come from a human donor who donated a stem cell graft to a child with acute myeloid leukemia.

This clonotype has at least ten counts. The chain has TRBV7-6 and TRBJ2-2; no firm D call. The CDR3 covers 12 residues. Germline assignment: CDR1 SGHVS and CDR2 FNYEAQ. Trimming removed 1 base at V and 11 bases at J, with 8 bases between. The CDR3 is CASSLGETELFF. CDR3 nucleotide sequence: TGTGCCAGCAGCTTAGGAGAAACAGAGCTGTTTTTT. The full variable domain, rest sourced from reference TRBV7-6 and TRBJ2-2, is GAGVSQSPRYKVTKRGQDVALRCDPISGHVSLYWYRQALGQGPEFLTYFNYEAQQDKSGLPNDRFSAERPEGSISTLTIQRTEQRDSAMYRCASSLGETELFFGEGSRLTVL.

The chain links TRBV6-1 to TRBJ2-2; 9 nucleotides line up with TRBD2. The V and J ends lost 8 bases and 4 bases, in that order; junction bases with no gene match: 5. Germline V gene lookup returns CDR1 MNHNS and CDR2 SASEGT. This CDR3 comprises 14 residues. CDR3 sequence (DNA): TGTGCCAGCGCCATTAGCGGGGGCACCGGGGAGCTGTTTTTT. It specifies CASAISGGTGELFF.

This clonotype appeared once. J is TRBJ1-1 and V is TRBV5-4; D gene ambiguous. The CDR3 has 16 residues. The V gene lost 0 bases and the J gene lost 1 base, with 13 bases spanning the gap. The germline CDR1 and CDR2 sequences are SGHNT and YYREEE (reference sequence). In DNA form, the CDR3 reads TGTGCCAGCAGCTTGGCCGGGGATACTGCGAACACTGAAGCTTTCTTT. It is translated as CASSLAGDTANTEAFF.

This clonotype was seen at least ten times. V and J are TRBV20-1 and TRBJ2-1; the D gene is possibly TRBD2 (5 bases). Germline CDR1 and CDR2: DFQATT and SNEGSKA (reference sequence). This CDR3 is 14 amino acids long. The V end lost 6 bases, the J end lost 5 bases, and 17 bases lay between the germline ends. The CDR3 nucleotides read TGCAGTGCCGAACCACCGACTACTCACAATGAGCAGTTCTTC. It codes for CSAEPPTTHNEQFF.

Of note for this clonotype: This may arise from a read error, as a much more abundant clone is one base away. This chain uses TRBV29-1 with TRBJ2-7; D is unclear. Germline assignment: CDR1 SQVTM and CDR2 ANQGSEA. The CDR3 runs 13 residues. The CDR3 loop reads CSVAAESSYEQCF. DNA of the CDR3: TGCAGCGTTGCCGCGGAGAGCTCCTACGAGCAGTGCTTC.

A remark on this clonotype: A much larger clone lies one base from this, so it may be a read error. The J gene is TRBJ1-1, the V gene TRBV27, with a weak D call TRBD1 (5 bases). Deletions cut 7 bases from V and 5 bases from J, with 17 bases between. The CDR3 is made up of 14 amino acids. Germline V gives CDR1 MNHEY, CDR2 SMNVEV (reference sequence). CDR3: CASTHLGTGTEAFF. The CDR3 DNA is TGTGCCAGCACCCACCTGGGGACTGGAACTGAAGCTTTCTTT.

This clonotype was seen only a few times. The chain joins TRBV10-3 to TRBJ2-7; perhaps TRBD2 as D (7 bases). Germline CDR1 ENHRY, CDR2 SYGVKD. Trimming shortened V by 2 bases and J by 0 bases, and 14 bases separated the two germline ends. CDR3 size: 16 residues. The CDR3 spells CAISEADRTSSYEQYF. For the CDR3, the DNA is TGTGCCATCAGTGAGGCCGACAGGACTAGCTCCTACGAGCAGTACTTC.

V usage is TRBV3-1 and J usage is TRBJ2-5, with TRBD2 matching over 8 bases. Trimming cost V 2 bases and J 2 bases; bases outside gene matches: 16. CDR1 is LGHDT, CDR2 YNNKEL, per germline (reference sequence). The CDR3 spans 19 residues. This CDR3 is CASSQPILHTGLEQETQYF. CDR3 nucleotide sequence: TGTGCCAGCAGCCAACCGATACTTCACACGGGACTAGAACAAGAGACCCAGTACTTC.

The V and J genes are TRBV9 and TRBJ1-3; D is unresolved. The germline CDR1 and CDR2 sequences are SGDLS and YYNGEE. This CDR3 has 17 amino acids. V lost 0 bases and J lost 0, with 13 bases in between. CDR3 region: CASSVVPQIPSGNTIYF. CDR3 DNA: TGTGCCAGCAGCGTAGTTCCCCAGATCCCCTCTGGAAACACCATATATTTT. The full variable domain, its missing parts supplied by reference TRBV9 and TRBJ1-3, is DSGVTQTPKHLITATGQRVTLRCSPRSGDLSVYWYQQSLDQGLQFLIQYYNGEERAKGNILERFSAQQFPDLHSELNLSSLELGDSALYFCASSVVPQIPSGNTIYFGEGSWLTVV.

This clonotype was detected many times. The chain carries TRBV7-2 and TRBJ2-3, with 7 bases matching TRBD2. Germline V gene sequence: CDR1 SGHTA, CDR2 FQGNSA. There are 12 residues in the CDR3. Losses at the gene ends were 5 bases for V and 6 bases for J; bases not matched to a gene: 2. Here the CDR3 reads CASSPGRDTQYF. The CDR3 DNA follows: TGTGCCAGCAGCCCCGGGAGGGATACGCAGTATTTT.